The 10 T cell receptor beta chains presented below share a single source sample, sequenced in a study of blood T cell repertoires in COVID-19 (dated by TCRdb to the early 2020s). Library method: the immunoSEQ multiplex PCR assay. TCRdb retrieved this table from immuneACCESS and kept in-frame rearrangements only. Not all clones are present; in checked studies, unresolved V genes account for under half, and no reason is known for the remainder. Across this sample there are about 320,000 clones, with around 92% seen only once. In total, the top ten clones hold around 10% of the sample. Specimen: peripheral blood. Receptor source: a woman aged 25 to 45 with COVID-19, enrolled during active disease.

In its sample, this clone was seen once. This clone may be a read error of a much larger clone one base away. The chain combines TRBV9 with TRBJ1-2, with D perhaps matching TRBD1 (6 bases). The CDR3 extends over 12 amino acids. The germline V gene has CDR1 SGDLS and CDR2 YYNGEE. V shed 7 bases and J shed 4 bases, with 11 bases lying between them. CDR3 region: CASGGRGYGYTF. The CDR3, as DNA: TGTGCCAGCGGGGGCAGGGGCTATGGCTACACCTTC. Variable domain in full (rest from reference TRBV9 and TRBJ1-2): DSGVTQTPKHLITATGQRVTLRCSPRSGDLSVYWYQQSLDQGLQFLIQYYNGEERAKGNILERFSAQQFPDLHSELNLSSLELGDSALYFCASGGRGYGYTFGSGTRLTVV.

V is TRBV5-6 and J is TRBJ1-1, with D perhaps TRBD1 (5 bases). This CDR3 is 11 amino acids long. V lost 4 bases and J lost 5, with 6 bases in between. CDR1 is SGHDT, CDR2 YYEEEE, per germline. Here the CDR3 reads CASSTGTEAFF. The CDR3 nucleotides read TGTGCCAGCAGCACAGGAACTGAAGCTTTCTTT.

The chain carries TRBV27 and TRBJ1-2; D might be TRBD1 (6 bases). CDR1 MNHEY and CDR2 SMNVEV come from the germline V gene (reference sequence). V was pared by 1 base and J by 3 bases, with 12 bases between. There are 15 residues in the CDR3. This CDR3 is CASSLYGGLHYGYTF. The CDR3 DNA reads as TGTGCCAGCAGTTTATACGGGGGGCTACACTATGGCTACACCTTC.

The chain recombines TRBV9 with TRBJ2-7; D is undetermined. Trimming took off 4 bases at V and 2 bases at J, with 10 bases between the two ends. CDR3 length: 13 residues. Per the germline V gene, CDR1 is SGDLS and CDR2 is YYNGEE. CDR3 residues: CASSPGTTYEQYF. The DNA of the CDR3 is TGTGCCAGCAGCCCGGGTACAACCTACGAGCAGTACTTC.

CDR3 bases: TGTGCCAGTAGTACCGTTGGGGGGAAAGATACGCAGTATTTT. Residues: CASSTVGGKDTQYF. The chain employs TRBV19 and TRBJ2-3; TRBD2 might be the D (6 bases). V was pared by 4 bases and J by 5 bases, with 13 bases between. There are 14 residues in the CDR3. Germline values: CDR1 LNHDA, CDR2 SQIVND (reference sequence).

The chain links TRBV10-3 to TRBJ1-3; 7 positions agree with TRBD1. V shed 4 bases and J 0 bases; nucleotides not matched to a gene: 12. Germline V gene sequence: CDR1 ENHRY, CDR2 SYGVKD. The CDR3 sequence is 18 residues long. The CDR3 nucleotides read TGTGCCATCAGTGGCGCCGGGACAGTCCTTTCCTCTGGAAACACCATATATTTT. Residues: CAISGAGTVLSSGNTIYF.

The rearrangement uses TRBV9 and TRBJ1-2; 7 bases agree with TRBD1. From germline, CDR1 is SGDLS and CDR2 YYNGEE. The length of the CDR3 is 14 residues. The V segment lost 3 bases and the J segment 6 bases; nucleotides outside the gene matches: 8. The CDR3 bases are TGTGCCAGCAGCGCAATAGACAGGGTGCATGGCTACACCTTC. Its translation: CASSAIDRVHGYTF.

The chain links TRBV7-9 to TRBJ2-1, with 8 nucleotides matching TRBD2. This CDR3 spans 15 amino acids. After removal of 2 bases from V and 8 bases from J, the junction contained 8 bases not matched to a gene. Germline V lookup: CDR1 SEHNR, CDR2 FQNEAQ (reference sequence). CDR3 in amino acids: CASSLTAGVGHEQFF. The CDR3 bases are TGTGCCAGCAGCTTAACAGCGGGGGTAGGACATGAGCAGTTCTTC.

This chain uses TRBV7-7 with TRBJ1-3, with D possibly matching TRBD1 (6 bases). The germline V gene has CDR1 SSHAT and CDR2 FNYEAQ (reference sequence). The CDR3 contains 17 residues. V lost 0 bases to trimming and J lost 0 bases, with 12 bases between them. This chain's CDR3 is CASSLAPDSFSGNTIYF. The CDR3 DNA sequence: TGTGCCAGCAGCTTAGCCCCGGACAGCTTCTCTGGAAACACCATATATTTT. The complete variable domain, with remaining parts taken from reference TRBV7-7 and TRBJ1-3, reads GAGVSQSPRYKVTKRGQDVTLRCDPISSHATLYWYQQALGQGPEFLTYFNYEAQPDKSGLPSDRFSAERPEGSISTLTIQRTEQRDSAMYRCASSLAPDSFSGNTIYFGEGSWLTVV.

This clone was seen only once. The V and J genes are TRBV29-1 and TRBJ1-3; TRBD1 matches 9 bases. V shed 4 bases, J shed 3 bases, and the junction held 4 bases outside the gene matches. Germline CDR1 SQVTM, CDR2 ANQGSEA. The CDR3 contains 14 residues. The CDR3 loop is CSVAGQGIGNTIYF. The DNA of the CDR3 is TGCAGCGTTGCAGGACAGGGGATTGGAAACACCATATATTTT.